Listed here is a single TCR beta chain. Only in-frame clones appear in the TCRdb table, and some are missing; sequencing was by immunoSEQ multiplex PCR. The table records roughly 250,000 clones, about 81% of them present only once. This record comes from a study of blood T cell repertoires in COVID-19. The CDR3 is made up of 15 amino acids. J gave up 6 bases and V 4 bases, and 7 bases lay outside the gene matches. Germline CDR1 and CDR2: LGHNT and FRNRAP. The chain recombines TRBV12-5 with TRBJ1-5; 9 positions match TRBD1. Sequencing was performed on peripheral blood. This TCR was sampled from a woman aged 55-69 years with active or convalescent COVID-19. The CDR3 here is CASGSVGQGRQPQHF. CDR3 coding DNA: TGTGCTAGTGGTTCGGTGGGACAGGGACGTCAGCCCCAGCATTTT.